This TCR beta chain was retrieved from a study of cytomegalovirus exposure and HLA in healthy donors. Background on the study: An early release of data contained 75 million to 90 million unique TCRs, which came from HLA-typed donors. Study results and caveats: There were 164 TCR beta chains listed as cytomegalovirus-associated. Earlier analysis found most TCR beta V segments productive about 90% or about 30% of the time.

Donors showed nominal health when sampled, although they likely had unrecorded immune exposures. This CDR3 has 15 residues. Germline V gives CDR1 MRHNA, CDR2 SNTAGT. After removal of 4 bases from V and 5 bases from J, the junction contained 7 bases not matched to a gene. As for this clone: Antigen: not known.

PCR involved 60 Vbeta and 13 Jbeta primers. TCRdb's copy holds only in-frame clones and misses some; the assay was immunoSEQ multiplex PCR. The data show about 140,000 clones, with under 70% seen just once and 8.5% to 12% held by the top ten. The sequencing input was PBMCs. The rearrangement uses TRBV6-4 and TRBJ2-1; 8 bases fit TRBD2. This clonotype originated in a man aged 25-40 years in good health and CMV-seropositive. The CDR3 loop is CASSVGLAGNNEQFF. CDR3 coding DNA: TGTGCCAGCAGTGTCGGACTAGCTGGTAACAATGAGCAGTTCTTC.